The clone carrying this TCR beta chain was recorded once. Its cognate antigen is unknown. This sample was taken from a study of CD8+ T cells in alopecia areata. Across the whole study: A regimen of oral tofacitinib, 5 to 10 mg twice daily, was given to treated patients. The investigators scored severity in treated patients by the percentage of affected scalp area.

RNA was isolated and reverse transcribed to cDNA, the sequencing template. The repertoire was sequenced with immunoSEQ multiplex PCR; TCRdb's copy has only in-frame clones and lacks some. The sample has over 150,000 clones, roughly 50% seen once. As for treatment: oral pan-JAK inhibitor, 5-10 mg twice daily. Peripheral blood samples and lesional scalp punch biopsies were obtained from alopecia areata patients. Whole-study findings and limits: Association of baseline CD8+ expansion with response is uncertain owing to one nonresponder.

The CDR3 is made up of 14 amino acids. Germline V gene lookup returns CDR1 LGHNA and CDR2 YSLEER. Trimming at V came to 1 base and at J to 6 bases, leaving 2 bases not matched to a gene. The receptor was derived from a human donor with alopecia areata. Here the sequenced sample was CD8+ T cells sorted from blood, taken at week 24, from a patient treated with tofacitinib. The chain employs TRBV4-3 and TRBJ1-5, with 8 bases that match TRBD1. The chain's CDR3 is CASSQGTGPQPQHF. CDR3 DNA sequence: TGCGCCAGCAGCCAAGGGACAGGGCCTCAGCCCCAGCATTTT.